The 8 T cell receptor beta chains below come from one sample, sequenced in a study of identical twins. TCRdb re-called the 5' RACE reads through MiXCR, storing one row per CDR3 protein. The sample consists of some 1,700,000 distinct CDR3 sequences, less than 35% of them appearing once. The sample consisted of cord blood. All receptors derive from a newborn girl in good health.

This clonotype was seen repeatedly, ten times or more. The rearrangement uses TRBV11-2 and TRBJ2-3; 9 bases agree with TRBD2. Trimming cost V 5 bases and J 2 bases; bases outside gene matches: 8. Germline CDR1 and CDR2: SGHAT and FQNNGV. CDR3 length equals 16 residues. For the CDR3, the DNA is TGTGCCAGCAGCGGCCCTAGCGGGACCTTCACAGATACGCAGTATTTT. This encodes CASSGPSGTFTDTQYF.

The genes are TRBV6-6 and TRBJ1-6; D is ambiguous. CDR1 is MNHNY and CDR2 is SVGAGI in the germline V gene (reference sequence). The CDR3 runs to 13 residues. The V end was cut by 2 bases, the J end by 6 bases, with 5 bases between. CDR3 coding DNA: TGTGCCAGCAGTTACGCCAGTAATTCACCCCTCCACTTT. This gives the protein CASSYASNSPLHF.

There are a few counts of this clonotype. The rearrangement links TRBV6-4 to TRBJ2-3, with D tentatively TRBD2 (5 bases). The germline CDR1 and CDR2 sequences are MRHNA and SNTAGT. The germline V and J ends were trimmed by 1 base and 0 bases, with 11 bases remaining between them. This CDR3 comprises 16 residues. CDR3 bases: TGTGCCAGCAGTGACTTGAGCGGAGCTAGCACAGATACGCAGTATTTT. The encoded protein is CASSDLSGASTDTQYF.

This clonotype was seen a few times. The rearrangement links TRBV7-9 to TRBJ2-1, with a weak D call TRBD2 (6 bases). Trimming removed 3 bases from V and 7 bases from J, with 19 bases in between. The CDR3 length is 16 residues. Germline CDR1 and CDR2: SEHNR and FQNEAQ (reference sequence). The CDR3: CASSFSVGGARNEQFF. The CDR3 coding sequence is TGTGCCAGCAGCTTCTCTGTGGGAGGAGCACGGAATGAGCAGTTCTTC.

The chain employs TRBV9 and TRBJ2-7, with D perhaps matching TRBD2 (5 bases). The germline gives CDR1 SGDLS, CDR2 YYNGEE. Trimming left V 0 bases short and J 2 bases short, with 12 bases between. The CDR3 extends over 15 amino acids. The CDR3, as DNA: TGTGCCAGCAGCGTAGGATTAGACGGGGCCTACGAGCAGTACTTC. Protein sequence: CASSVGLDGAYEQYF.

The chain recombines TRBV11-2 with TRBJ1-2; 7 bases are a match to TRBD1. Germline V gene sequence: CDR1 SGHAT, CDR2 FQNNGV. The CDR3 loop spans 17 amino acids. With 5 bases clipped from V and 5 bases from J, the junction kept 17 bases outside the gene matches. The CDR3: CASSARGGRPSPYGYTF. DNA of the CDR3: TGTGCCAGCAGCGCCAGGGGGGGGCGTCCATCTCCGTATGGCTACACCTTC.

In its sample, this clonotype was seen once. The chain combines TRBV4-1 with TRBJ2-5; 8 nucleotides match TRBD2. Germline trimming cut 4 bases from V and 11 bases from J; bases unmatched to any gene: 15. Germline CDR1 MGHRA, CDR2 YSYEKL. The CDR3 loop spans 15 amino acids. As DNA, the CDR3 is TGCGCCAGCAGCCCTCGGGAGGGATCCTACAATGAGCAGTACTTC. Amino acid sequence: CASSPREGSYNEQYF.

The chain combines TRBV19 with TRBJ2-7; TRBD2 matches at 10 bases. J lost 7 bases, V lost 6 bases, and 12 bases had no gene match. This CDR3 is 15 amino acids long. The germline V gene has CDR1 LNHDA and CDR2 SQIVND (reference sequence). The CDR3 bases are TGTGCCAGTAGGCCAGCGGGAGGGCCCTACAATGAGCAGTACTTC. Translating it yields CASRPAGGPYNEQYF.